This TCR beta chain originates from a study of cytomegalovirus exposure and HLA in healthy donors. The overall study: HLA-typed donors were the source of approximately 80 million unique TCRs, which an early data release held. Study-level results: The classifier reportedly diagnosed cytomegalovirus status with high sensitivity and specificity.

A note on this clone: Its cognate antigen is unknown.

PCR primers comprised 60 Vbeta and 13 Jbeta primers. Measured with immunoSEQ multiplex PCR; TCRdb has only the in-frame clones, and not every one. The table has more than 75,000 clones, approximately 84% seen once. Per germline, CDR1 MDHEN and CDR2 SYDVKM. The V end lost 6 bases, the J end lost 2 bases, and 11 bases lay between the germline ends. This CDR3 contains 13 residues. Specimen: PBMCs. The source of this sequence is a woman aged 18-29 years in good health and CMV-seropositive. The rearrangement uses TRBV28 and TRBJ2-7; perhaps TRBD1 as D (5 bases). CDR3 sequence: CASSRTPTYEQYF. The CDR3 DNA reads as TGTGCCAGCAGCAGGACACCTACCTACGAGCAGTACTTC.